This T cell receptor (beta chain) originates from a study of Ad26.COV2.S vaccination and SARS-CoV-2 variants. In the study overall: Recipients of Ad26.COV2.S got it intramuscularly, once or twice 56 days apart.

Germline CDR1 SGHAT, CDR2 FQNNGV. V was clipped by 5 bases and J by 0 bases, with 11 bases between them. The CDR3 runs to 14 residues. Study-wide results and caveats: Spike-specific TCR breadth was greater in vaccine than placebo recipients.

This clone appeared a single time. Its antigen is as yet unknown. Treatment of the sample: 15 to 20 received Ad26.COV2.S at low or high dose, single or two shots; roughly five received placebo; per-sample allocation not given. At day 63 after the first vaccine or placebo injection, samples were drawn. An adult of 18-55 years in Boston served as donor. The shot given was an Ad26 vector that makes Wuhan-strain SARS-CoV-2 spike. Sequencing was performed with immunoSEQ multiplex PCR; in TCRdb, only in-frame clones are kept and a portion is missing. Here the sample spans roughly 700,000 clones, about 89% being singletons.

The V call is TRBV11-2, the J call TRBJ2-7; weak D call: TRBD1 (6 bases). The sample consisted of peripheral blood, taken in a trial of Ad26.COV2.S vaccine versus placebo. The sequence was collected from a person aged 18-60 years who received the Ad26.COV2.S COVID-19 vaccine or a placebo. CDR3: CASSPAGVSYEQYF. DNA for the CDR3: TGTGCCAGCAGCCCAGCAGGGGTCTCCTACGAGCAGTACTTC.